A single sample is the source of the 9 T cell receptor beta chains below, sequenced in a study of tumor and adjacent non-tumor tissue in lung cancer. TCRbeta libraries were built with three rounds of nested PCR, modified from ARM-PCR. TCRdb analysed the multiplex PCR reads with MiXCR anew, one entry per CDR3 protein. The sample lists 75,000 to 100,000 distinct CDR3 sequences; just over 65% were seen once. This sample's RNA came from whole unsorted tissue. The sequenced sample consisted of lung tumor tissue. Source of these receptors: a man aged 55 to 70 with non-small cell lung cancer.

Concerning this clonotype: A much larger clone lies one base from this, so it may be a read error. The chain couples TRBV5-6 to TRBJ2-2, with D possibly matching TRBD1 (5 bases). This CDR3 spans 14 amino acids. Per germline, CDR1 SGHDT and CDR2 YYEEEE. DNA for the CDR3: TGTGACAGCAGCGCAGGACACAACACCGGGGAGCTGTTTTTT. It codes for CDSSAGHNTGELFF. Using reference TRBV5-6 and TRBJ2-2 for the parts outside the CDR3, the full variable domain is DAGVTQSPTHLIKTRGQQVTLRCSPKSGHDTVSWYQQALGQGPQFIFQYYEEEERQRGNFPDRFSGHQFPNYSSELNVNALLLGDSALYLCDSSAGHNTGELFFGEGSRLTVL.

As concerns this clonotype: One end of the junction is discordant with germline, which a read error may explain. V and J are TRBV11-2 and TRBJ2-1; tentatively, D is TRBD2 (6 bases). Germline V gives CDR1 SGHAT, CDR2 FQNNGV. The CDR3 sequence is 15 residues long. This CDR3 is CASSPHRGTRDEKFF. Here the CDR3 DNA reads TGTGCCAGCAGCCCACACCGGGGGACGAGGGATGAGAAGTTCTTC.

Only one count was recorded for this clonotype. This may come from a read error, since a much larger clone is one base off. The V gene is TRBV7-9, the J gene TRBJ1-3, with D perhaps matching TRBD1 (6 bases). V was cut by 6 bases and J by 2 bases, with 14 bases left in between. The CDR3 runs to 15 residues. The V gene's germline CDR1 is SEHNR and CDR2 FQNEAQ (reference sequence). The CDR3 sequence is CASSFNRATGNTIYF. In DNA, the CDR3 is TGTGCCAGCAGTTTTAACAGGGCTACTGGAAACACCATATATTTT.

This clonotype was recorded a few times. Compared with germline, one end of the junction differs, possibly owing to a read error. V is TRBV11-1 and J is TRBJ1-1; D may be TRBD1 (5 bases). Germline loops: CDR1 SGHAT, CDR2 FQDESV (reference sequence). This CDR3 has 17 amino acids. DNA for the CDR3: TGTGCTAGCAGCTTATTCAGAGACAGCACACTTAACACTGAAGCTTTCTTT. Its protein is CASSLFRDSTLNTEAFF.

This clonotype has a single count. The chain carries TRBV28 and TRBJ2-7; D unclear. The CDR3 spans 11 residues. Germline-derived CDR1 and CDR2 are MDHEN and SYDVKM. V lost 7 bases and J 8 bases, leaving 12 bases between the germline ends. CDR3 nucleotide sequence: TGTGCCAGCACCCTACCTCGCAAGCAGTACTTC. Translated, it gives CASTLPRKQYF.

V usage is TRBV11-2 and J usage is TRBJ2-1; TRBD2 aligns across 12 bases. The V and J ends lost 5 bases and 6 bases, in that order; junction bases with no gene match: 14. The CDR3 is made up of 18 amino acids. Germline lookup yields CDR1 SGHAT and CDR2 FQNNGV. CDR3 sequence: CASSLLPPSSGGANEQFF. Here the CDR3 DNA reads TGTGCCAGCAGCCTACTACCCCCCTCTAGCGGGGGGGCCAATGAGCAGTTCTTC.

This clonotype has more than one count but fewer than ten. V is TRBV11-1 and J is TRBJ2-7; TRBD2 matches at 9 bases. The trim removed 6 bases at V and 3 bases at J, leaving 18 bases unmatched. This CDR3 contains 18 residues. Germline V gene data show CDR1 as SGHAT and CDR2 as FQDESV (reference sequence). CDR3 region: CASSAHVAGARLSYEQYF. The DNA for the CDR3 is TGTGCCAGCAGTGCCCATGTAGCGGGAGCACGTCTTAGCTACGAGCAGTACTTC.

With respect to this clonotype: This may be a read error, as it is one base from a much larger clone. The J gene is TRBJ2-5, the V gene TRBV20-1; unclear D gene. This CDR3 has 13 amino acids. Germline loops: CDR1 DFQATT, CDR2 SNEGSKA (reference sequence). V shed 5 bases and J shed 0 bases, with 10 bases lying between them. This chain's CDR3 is CSAVKTYQETQYF. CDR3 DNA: TGCAGTGCTGTGAAGACGTACCAAGAGACCCAGTACTTC.

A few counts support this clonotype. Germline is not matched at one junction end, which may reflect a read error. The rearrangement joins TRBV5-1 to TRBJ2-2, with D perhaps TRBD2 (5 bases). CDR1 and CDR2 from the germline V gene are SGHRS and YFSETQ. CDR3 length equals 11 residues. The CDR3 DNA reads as TGCGCCAGCCTGACTGACGGGGAGCCGTTTTTT. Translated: CASLTDGEPFF. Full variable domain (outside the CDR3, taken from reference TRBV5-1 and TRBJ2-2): KAGVTQTPRYLIKTRGQQVTLSCSPISGHRSVSWYQQTPGQGLQFLFEYFSETQRNKGNFPGRFSGRQFSNSRSEMNVSTLELGDSALYLCASLTDGEPFFGEGSRLTVL.